This TCR beta chain was sequenced in a study of CD8 T cells in ankylosing spondylitis. In its sample, this clonotype was seen a few times. Antigen specificity is unknown. Quantitative molecular-barcoded 5'-RACE generated the TCR beta libraries. Using its own MiXCR run on the 5' RACE reads, TCRdb lists one record per CDR3 protein. The profile shows about 540,000 distinct CDR3 sequences, 10% to 15% of them singletons. Points from the study as a whole: There was reportedly significant enrichment of clones that were disease-linked in matched ankylosing spondylitis synovial fluid. Eight highly homologous variants formed a TCR beta motif that appeared characteristic of ankylosing spondylitis blood.

Trimming took 4 bases from V and 8 from J, leaving 20 bases between them. The CDR3 is made up of 14 amino acids. CDR1 and CDR2 from the germline V gene are DFQATT and SNEGSKA (reference sequence). This sequence originates from a male donor with ankylosing spondylitis. The chain is built from TRBV20-1 and TRBJ1-1; TRBD1 might be the D (5 bases). The sequenced material came from blood, either unsorted or a sorted T cell fraction (not recorded which). The CDR3 DNA reads TGCAGTGCTAAGTGGGGGTCGGCAGGCCCAGAAGCTTTCTTT. It codes for CSAKWGSAGPEAFF.